This record concerns one T cell receptor (beta chain) sequence. The germline gives CDR1 WSHSY, CDR2 SAAADI. Trimming pared 6 bases from V and 3 bases from J, leaving 8 bases between. The CDR3 has 12 residues. These data originate in a study of T cells in Graves' hyperthyroidism and ophthalmopathy. The TCR beta CDR3 regions underwent amplification using RNA transcripts as the source. Carried out on the TCR CDR3, a first-round RT-PCR used the HTBI primer set. TCRdb re-called the multiplex PCR reads through MiXCR, storing one row per CDR3 protein. Of about 540,000 distinct CDR3 sequences listed, more than 45% are singletons.

The chain couples TRBV10-2 to TRBJ1-1; D is unclear. Sequenced input: peripheral blood or thyroid tissue (not recorded which). This clonotype was obtained from a young woman with Graves' hyperthyroidism. The CDR3 coding sequence is TGCGCCAGCAGCCAGGAGGACACTGAAGCTTTCTTT. It is translated as CASSQEDTEAFF.